Below are 22 T cell receptor beta chains sequenced from a single sample in a study of blood T cell repertoires in COVID-19. Data came from immunoSEQ multiplex PCR; TCRdb stores just in-frame clones and leaves some out. This table has 150,000 to 200,000 clones, approximately 86% appearing once. Sequencing was carried out using peripheral blood. Source of these receptors: a man between 45 and 60 years old with active or convalescent COVID-19.

This chain links TRBV9 with TRBJ2-1, with D possibly matching TRBD1 (5 bases). The V end was cut by 0 bases, the J end by 10 bases, with 17 bases between. This CDR3 comprises 15 residues. From germline, CDR1 is SGDLS and CDR2 YYNGEE. CDR3 coding DNA: TGTGCCAGCAGCGTAGATCAGGGATCAACTCGGGAGCAGTTCTTC. This sequence encodes CASSVDQGSTREQFF.

The chain is built from TRBV4-3 and TRBJ1-2; 7 nucleotides agree with TRBD1. With 3 bases clipped from V and 4 bases from J, the junction kept 8 bases outside the gene matches. Per the germline V gene, CDR1 is LGHNA and CDR2 is YSLEER. The CDR3 length is 15 residues. In DNA, the CDR3 is TGCGCCAGCAGCCATCTCACGGGACAGACCTATGGCTACACCTTC. Amino acids: CASSHLTGQTYGYTF.

The chain couples TRBV27 to TRBJ1-2; D possibly corresponds to TRBD1 (5 bases). The CDR3 is 15 residues long. Germline V CDR1 and CDR2: MNHEY, SMNVEV (reference sequence). V lost 5 bases, J lost 5 bases, and 18 bases lay in between. Here the CDR3 reads CASSPHQQEMYGYTF. DNA for the CDR3: TGTGCCAGCAGTCCTCATCAACAGGAGATGTATGGCTACACCTTC.

This chain uses TRBV5-1 with TRBJ1-1, with D unclear. This CDR3 contains 14 residues. CDR1 is SGHRS, CDR2 YFSETQ, per germline. Trimming took 0 bases from V and 0 from J, leaving 6 bases between them. CDR3 amino acids: CASSLAELNTEAFF. CDR3 bases: TGCGCCAGCAGCTTGGCTGAGCTGAACACTGAAGCTTTCTTT.

The V gene is TRBV30, the J gene TRBJ2-7, with D possibly matching TRBD2 (6 bases). The germline CDR1 and CDR2 sequences are GTSNPN and SVGIG (reference sequence). V lost 3 bases and J lost 7, with 16 bases in between. The CDR3 has 13 amino acids. CDR3 sequence reads: CAWREGLRGEQYF. CDR3 coding DNA: TGTGCCTGGAGGGAGGGCTTGAGAGGGGAGCAGTACTTC.

V and J are TRBV6-5 and TRBJ1-6, with D possibly matching TRBD1 (5 bases). Looked up from germline, CDR1 is MNHEY and CDR2 is SVGAGI. V was pared by 6 bases and J by 7 bases, with 16 bases between. CDR3 length: 15 amino acids. CDR3: CASSLLDSTNSPLHF. CDR3 bases: TGTGCCAGCAGCCTTCTCGACAGTACGAATTCACCCCTCCACTTT.

The CDR3: CSASPSLAGGTQYF. The DNA for the CDR3 is TGCAGTGCTAGTCCCTCCCTAGCGGGAGGTACGCAGTATTTT. The chain recombines TRBV20-1 with TRBJ2-3; TRBD2 matches at 11 bases. CDR1 DFQATT and CDR2 SNEGSKA come from the germline V gene (reference sequence). CDR3 size: 14 residues. Losses at the gene ends were 3 bases for V and 8 bases for J; bases not matched to a gene: 7.

The J gene is TRBJ2-7, the V gene TRBV29-1; TRBD1 matches at 11 bases. CDR3 length equals 15 residues. Germline V gives CDR1 SQVTM, CDR2 ANQGSEA. The V segment lost 0 bases and the J segment 2 bases; nucleotides outside the gene matches: 3. The CDR3 loop is CSVEDQGQGAYEQYF. CDR3 bases: TGCAGCGTTGAAGATCAGGGACAGGGGGCCTACGAGCAGTACTTC.

The chain is built from TRBV5-7 and TRBJ2-4; D gene unclear. TRBV5-7 belongs to the ORF category, with a function that is uncertain. This CDR3 has 17 residues. The V end was cut by 1 base, the J end by 0 bases, with 14 bases between. The CDR3 region has the DNA TGTGCCAGCAGCTTGTGGCCAGGTGGTCTAGCCAAAAACATTCAGTACTTC. Translating it yields CASSLWPGGLAKNIQYF.

This CDR3 is CASSYLTGETEAFF. CDR3 DNA sequence: TGTGCCAGCAGTTACTTGACAGGGGAAACTGAAGCTTTCTTT. V is TRBV6-5 and J is TRBJ1-1; 8 bases align to TRBD1. Germline V gene lookup returns CDR1 MNHEY and CDR2 SVGAGI. There are 14 residues in the CDR3. V was clipped by 1 base and J by 5 bases; unmatched bases: 3.

The genes are TRBV18 and TRBJ1-1; the match to TRBD1 covers 10 bases. This CDR3 is 16 amino acids long. In germline, CDR1 is KGHSH, CDR2 LQKENI. Trimming cost V 0 bases and J 4 bases; bases outside gene matches: 5. In nucleotides, the CDR3 is TGTGCCAGCTCACCACCCTTGGGACAGGGGCCCACTGAAGCTTTCTTT. Protein sequence: CASSPPLGQGPTEAFF.

The V and J genes are TRBV5-1 and TRBJ1-3, with D perhaps matching TRBD1 (5 bases). CDR1 SGHRS and CDR2 YFSETQ come from the germline V gene. This CDR3 spans 14 amino acids. V shed 4 bases and J shed 0 bases, with 8 bases lying between them. CDR3 residues: CASSPGSSGNTIYF. Written as DNA, the CDR3 is TGCGCCAGCAGCCCAGGGTCCTCTGGAAACACCATATATTTT.

The chain joins TRBV19 to TRBJ2-1; TRBD1 matches at 7 bases. Germline-derived CDR1 and CDR2 are LNHDA and SQIVND (reference sequence). This CDR3 spans 16 amino acids. V lost 5 bases and J lost 1; bases outside the gene matches: 8. Written as DNA, the CDR3 is TGTGCCAGTAGTCCCCGGGACAGCCAATCCTACAATGAGCAGTTCTTC. Its protein product is CASSPRDSQSYNEQFF. Full variable domain (missing parts from reference TRBV19 and TRBJ2-1): DGGITQSPKYLFRKEGQNVTLSCEQNLNHDAMYWYRQDPGQGLRLIYYSQIVNDFQKGDIAEGYSVSREKKESFPLTVTSAQKNPTAFYLCASSPRDSQSYNEQFFGPGTRLTVL.

The chain links TRBV10-3 to TRBJ2-1; D call uncertain. V was pared by 10 bases and J by 4 bases, with 17 bases between. This CDR3 spans 14 amino acids. Germline V gives CDR1 ENHRY, CDR2 SYGVKD. The CDR3 reads CATATAAEYNEQFF. The CDR3 region has the DNA TGTGCCACCGCTACGGCGGCGGAGTACAATGAGCAGTTCTTC.

The chain joins TRBV30 to TRBJ2-5; 10 bases align to TRBD2. The trim removed 3 bases at V and 5 bases at J, leaving 3 bases unmatched. CDR3 size: 13 residues. Germline V gene data show CDR1 as GTSNPN and CDR2 as SVGIG (reference sequence). CDR3 nucleotides: TGTGCCTGGAGAGCGGGGGGGCCCGAGACCCAGTACTTC. It encodes CAWRAGGPETQYF.

The CDR3 DNA follows: TGTGCCAGCAGGTCAGAGGACAGGGGATGCTACGAGCAGTACTTC. Its translation: CASRSEDRGCYEQYF. The chain couples TRBV11-3 to TRBJ2-7; 9 nucleotides match TRBD1. This CDR3 spans 15 amino acids. The ends lost 6 bases at V and 3 bases at J; junction bases unmatched: 9. Germline CDR1 and CDR2: SGHNT and YENEEA.

The J gene is TRBJ1-1, the V gene TRBV11-3, with a possible D match to TRBD1 (6 bases). Deletions cut 0 bases from V and 3 bases from J, with 11 bases between. Germline V lookup: CDR1 SGHNT, CDR2 YENEEA. The CDR3 runs 15 residues. The CDR3 protein is CASSLDGQMYTEAFF. CDR3 in DNA: TGTGCCAGCAGCTTAGACGGACAGATGTACACTGAAGCTTTCTTT.

The chain employs TRBV5-4 and TRBJ2-7, with 15 bases lining up with TRBD2. Trimming took 2 bases from V and 2 from J; bases not matched to a gene: 5. The V gene's germline CDR1 is SGHNT and CDR2 YYREEE (reference sequence). This CDR3 has 17 residues. This CDR3 reads CASSLGTSGGRPYEQYF. The CDR3 nucleotides are TGTGCCAGCAGCTTAGGGACTAGCGGGGGGCGTCCCTACGAGCAGTACTTC.

This clone came up a few times. V and J are TRBV19 and TRBJ2-1; 11 bases map to TRBD2. This CDR3 is 16 amino acids long. Germline values: CDR1 LNHDA, CDR2 SQIVND (reference sequence). V lost 5 bases, J lost 6 bases, and 9 bases stayed unmatched. CDR3 residues: CASSLYSGRAPNEQFF. Here the CDR3 DNA reads TGTGCCAGTAGTCTATATAGCGGGAGGGCCCCCAATGAGCAGTTCTTC. Complete variable domain (other parts from reference TRBV19 and TRBJ2-1): DGGITQSPKYLFRKEGQNVTLSCEQNLNHDAMYWYRQDPGQGLRLIYYSQIVNDFQKGDIAEGYSVSREKKESFPLTVTSAQKNPTAFYLCASSLYSGRAPNEQFFGPGTRLTVL.

V is TRBV3-1 (or the pseudogene TRBV3-2) and J is TRBJ1-2; unclear D gene. The CDR3 is 14 residues long. V lost 2 bases to trimming and J lost 0 bases, with 7 bases between them. CDR1 LGHDT and CDR2 YNNKEL come from the germline V gene (reference sequence). In DNA, the CDR3 is TGTGCCAGCAGCCAACGGAGGGCTAACTATGGCTACACCTTC. This translates into CASSQRRANYGYTF.

The gene calls are TRBV28 and TRBJ2-2; 7 positions agree with TRBD1. Per the germline V gene, CDR1 is MDHEN and CDR2 is SYDVKM. The CDR3 spans 15 residues. V shed 5 bases, J shed 4 bases, and the junction held 7 bases outside the gene matches. The CDR3 region is CASSPGTVGTGELFF. CDR3 DNA: TGTGCCAGCAGTCCTGGGACAGTTGGCACCGGGGAGCTGTTTTTT. The whole variable domain, filled in from reference TRBV28 and TRBJ2-2, reads DVKVTQSSRYLVKRTGEKVFLECVQDMDHENMFWYRQDPGLGLRLIYFSYDVKMKEKGDIPEGYSVSREKKERFSLILESASTNQTSMYLCASSPGTVGTGELFFGEGSRLTVL.

The chain combines TRBV29-1 with TRBJ2-2; D possibly corresponds to TRBD1 (6 bases). Trimming removed 7 bases from V and 5 bases from J, with 17 bases in between. Germline CDR1 reads SQVTM; CDR2 reads ANQGSEA. This CDR3 comprises 14 residues. CDR3 loop: CSARSGVGTGELFF. In nucleotides, the CDR3 is TGCAGCGCCCGATCAGGGGTCGGGACCGGGGAGCTGTTTTTT.